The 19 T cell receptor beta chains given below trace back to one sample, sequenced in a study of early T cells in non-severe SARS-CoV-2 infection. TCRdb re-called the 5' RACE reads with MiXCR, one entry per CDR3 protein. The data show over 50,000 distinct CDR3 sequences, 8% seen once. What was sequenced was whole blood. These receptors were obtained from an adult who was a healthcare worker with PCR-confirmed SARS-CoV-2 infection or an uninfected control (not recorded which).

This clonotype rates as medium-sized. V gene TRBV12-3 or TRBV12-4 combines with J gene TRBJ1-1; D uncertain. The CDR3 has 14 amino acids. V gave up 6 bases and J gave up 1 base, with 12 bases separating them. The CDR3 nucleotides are TGTGCCAGCAGGCGGATAGAGGGGAACACTGAAGCTTTCTTT. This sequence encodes CASRRIEGNTEAFF.

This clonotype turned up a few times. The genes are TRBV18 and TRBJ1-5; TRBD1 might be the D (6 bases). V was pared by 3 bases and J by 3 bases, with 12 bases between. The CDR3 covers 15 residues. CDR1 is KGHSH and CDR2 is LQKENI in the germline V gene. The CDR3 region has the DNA TGTGCCAGCTCACCCCAGAAGGGGGACAATCAGCCCCAGCATTTT. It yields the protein CASSPQKGDNQPQHF.

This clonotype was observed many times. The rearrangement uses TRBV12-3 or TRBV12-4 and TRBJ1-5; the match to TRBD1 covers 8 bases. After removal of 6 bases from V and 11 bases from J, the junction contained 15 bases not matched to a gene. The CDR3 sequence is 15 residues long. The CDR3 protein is CASSSITGGRLTQHF. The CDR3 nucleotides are TGTGCCAGCAGCTCTATTACAGGGGGAAGGTTGACCCAGCATTTT.

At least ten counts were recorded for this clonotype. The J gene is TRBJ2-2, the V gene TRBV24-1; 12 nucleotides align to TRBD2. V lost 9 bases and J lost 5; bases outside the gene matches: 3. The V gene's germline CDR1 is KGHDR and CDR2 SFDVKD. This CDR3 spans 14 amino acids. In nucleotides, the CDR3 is TGTGCCACCCGAGGACTAGCGGGAACCGGGGAGCTGTTTTTT. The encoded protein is CATRGLAGTGELFF.

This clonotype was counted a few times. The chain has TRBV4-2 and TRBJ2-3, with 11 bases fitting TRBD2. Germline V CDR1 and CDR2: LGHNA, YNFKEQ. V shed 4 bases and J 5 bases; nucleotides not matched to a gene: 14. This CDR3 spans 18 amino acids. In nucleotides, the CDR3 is TGTGCCAGCAGCCCCTACCCTACTAGCGGGAGTTTGGTAGATACGCAGTATTTT. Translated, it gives CASSPYPTSGSLVDTQYF.

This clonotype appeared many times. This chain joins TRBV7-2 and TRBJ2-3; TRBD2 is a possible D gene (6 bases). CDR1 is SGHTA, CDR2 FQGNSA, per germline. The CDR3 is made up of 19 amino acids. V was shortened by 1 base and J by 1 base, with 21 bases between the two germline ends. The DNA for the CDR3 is TGTGCCAGCAGCTTAGAGGGTGCGGGACTCGGTAGGGGCACAGATACGCAGTATTTT. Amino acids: CASSLEGAGLGRGTDTQYF.

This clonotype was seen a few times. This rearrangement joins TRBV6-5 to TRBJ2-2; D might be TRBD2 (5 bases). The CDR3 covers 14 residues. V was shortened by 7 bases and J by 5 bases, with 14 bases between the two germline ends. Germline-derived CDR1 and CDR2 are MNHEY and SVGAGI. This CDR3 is CASTTPRGTGELFF. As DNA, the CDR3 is TGTGCCAGCACCACCCCTAGAGGGACCGGGGAGCTGTTTTTT.

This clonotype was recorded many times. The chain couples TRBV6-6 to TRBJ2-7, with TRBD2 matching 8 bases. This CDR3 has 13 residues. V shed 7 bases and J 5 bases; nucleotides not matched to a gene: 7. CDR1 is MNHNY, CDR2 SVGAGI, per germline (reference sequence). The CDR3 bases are TGTGCCAGCACCCCCTCCGGGAGGGACGAGCAGTACTTC. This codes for CASTPSGRDEQYF.

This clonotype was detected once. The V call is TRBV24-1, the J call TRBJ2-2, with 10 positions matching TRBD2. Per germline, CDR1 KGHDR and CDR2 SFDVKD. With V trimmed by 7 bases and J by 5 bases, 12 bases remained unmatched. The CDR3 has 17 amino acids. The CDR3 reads CATSHRTSGRGTGELFF. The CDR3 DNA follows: TGTGCCACCAGCCACAGGACTAGCGGTCGGGGGACCGGGGAGCTGTTTTTT.

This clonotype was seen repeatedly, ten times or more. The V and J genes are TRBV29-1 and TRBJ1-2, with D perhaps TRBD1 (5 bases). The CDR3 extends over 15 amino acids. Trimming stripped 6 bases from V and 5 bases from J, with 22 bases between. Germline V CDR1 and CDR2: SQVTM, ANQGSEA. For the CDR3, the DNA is TGCAGCGTCCCGACTTGGGGCAGGGCATATTATGGCTACACCTTC. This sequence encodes CSVPTWGRAYYGYTF.

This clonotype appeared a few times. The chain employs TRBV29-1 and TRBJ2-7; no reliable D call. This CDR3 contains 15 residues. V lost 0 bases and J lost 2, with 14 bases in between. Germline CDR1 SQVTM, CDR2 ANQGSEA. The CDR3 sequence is CSVEDPRGTPYEQYF. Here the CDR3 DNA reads TGCAGCGTTGAAGATCCCCGCGGAACCCCCTACGAGCAGTACTTC.

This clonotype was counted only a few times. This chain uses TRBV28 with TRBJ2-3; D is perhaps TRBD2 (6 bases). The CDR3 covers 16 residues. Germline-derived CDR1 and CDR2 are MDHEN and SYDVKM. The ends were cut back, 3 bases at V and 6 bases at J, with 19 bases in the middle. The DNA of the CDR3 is TGTGCCAGCAGTTTGACGGCGGCGGGGTCTGGGGATACGCAGTATTTT. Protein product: CASSLTAAGSGDTQYF. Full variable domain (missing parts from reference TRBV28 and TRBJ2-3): DVKVTQSSRYLVKRTGEKVFLECVQDMDHENMFWYRQDPGLGLRLIYFSYDVKMKEKGDIPEGYSVSREKKERFSLILESASTNQTSMYLCASSLTAAGSGDTQYFGPGTRLTVL.

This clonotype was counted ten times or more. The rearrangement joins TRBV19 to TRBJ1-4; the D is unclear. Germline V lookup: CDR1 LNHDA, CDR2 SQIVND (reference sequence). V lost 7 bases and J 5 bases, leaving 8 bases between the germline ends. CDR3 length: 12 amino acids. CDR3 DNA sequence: TGTGCCAGTAAGGATTGGAATGAAAAACTGTTTTTT. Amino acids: CASKDWNEKLFF. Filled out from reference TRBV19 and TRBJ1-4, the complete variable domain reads DGGITQSPKYLFRKEGQNVTLSCEQNLNHDAMYWYRQDPGQGLRLIYYSQIVNDFQKGDIAEGYSVSREKKESFPLTVTSAQKNPTAFYLCASKDWNEKLFFGSGTQLSVL.

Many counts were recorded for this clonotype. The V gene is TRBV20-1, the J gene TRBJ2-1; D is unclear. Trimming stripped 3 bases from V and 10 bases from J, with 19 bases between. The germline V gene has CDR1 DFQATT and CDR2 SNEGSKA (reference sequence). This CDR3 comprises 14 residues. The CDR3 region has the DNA TGCAGTGCTAGCGTGGTCTATCGAGTTGAGGAGCAGTTCTTC. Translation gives CSASVVYRVEEQFF.

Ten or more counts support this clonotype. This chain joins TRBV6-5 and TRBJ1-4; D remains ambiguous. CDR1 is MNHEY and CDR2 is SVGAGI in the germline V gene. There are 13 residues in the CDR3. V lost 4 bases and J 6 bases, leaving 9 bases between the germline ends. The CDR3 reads CASSFTWDEKLFF. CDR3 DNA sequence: TGTGCCAGCAGTTTTACCTGGGATGAAAAACTGTTTTTT.

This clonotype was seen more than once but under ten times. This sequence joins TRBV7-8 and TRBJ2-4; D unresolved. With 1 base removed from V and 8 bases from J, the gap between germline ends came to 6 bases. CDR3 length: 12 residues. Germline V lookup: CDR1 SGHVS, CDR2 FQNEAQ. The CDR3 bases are TGTGCCAGCAGCTTAGGTGACGACATTCAGTACTTC. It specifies CASSLGDDIQYF.

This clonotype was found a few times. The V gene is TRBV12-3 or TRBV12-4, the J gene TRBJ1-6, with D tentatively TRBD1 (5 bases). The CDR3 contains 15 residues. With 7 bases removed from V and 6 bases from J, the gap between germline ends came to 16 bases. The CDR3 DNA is TGTGCCAGCACCTTAAAGGGACCGGTTAATTCACCCCTCCACTTT. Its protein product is CASTLKGPVNSPLHF.

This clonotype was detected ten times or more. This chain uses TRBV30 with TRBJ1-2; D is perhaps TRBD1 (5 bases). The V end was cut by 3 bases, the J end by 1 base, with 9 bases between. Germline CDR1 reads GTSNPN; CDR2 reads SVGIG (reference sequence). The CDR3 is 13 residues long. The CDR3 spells CAWRTVSNYGYTF. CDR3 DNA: TGTGCCTGGAGGACAGTTAGTAACTATGGCTACACCTTC.

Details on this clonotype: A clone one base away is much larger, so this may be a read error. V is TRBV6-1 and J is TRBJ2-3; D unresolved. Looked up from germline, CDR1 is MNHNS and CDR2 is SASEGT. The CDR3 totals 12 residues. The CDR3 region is CASSQSIYTRYF. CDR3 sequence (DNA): TGTGCCAGCAGTCAATCCATATATACGCGGTATTTT.